This entry concerns a single T cell receptor (beta chain). Antigen unknown. The data were obtained in a study of post-analysis software for immune sequencing data. For the study at large: Secondary progressive, relapsing-remitting and progressive-relapsing multiple sclerosis were among the included disease courses.

Trimming removed 6 bases from V and 3 bases from J, with 12 bases in between. The CDR3 has 13 residues. Unique molecular identifiers were present in the TCR beta cDNA libraries. TCRdb recomputed calls from the PCR reads with MiXCR, one row per CDR3 protein. The sample lists hundreds of thousands of distinct CDR3 sequences, about 50% occurring once. Study-level results: Normalized Chao1 diversity was significantly reduced in patients versus controls. Relative to controls, patients had roughly five TRBV segments at higher frequency, with TRBV5-6, TRBV5-1 and TRBV20-1 among these.

This clonotype was sampled from a girl aged 10 to 17 with multiple sclerosis. V gene TRBV12-3 or TRBV12-4 combines with J gene TRBJ2-7, with a tentative D call TRBD2 (6 bases). The specimen was blood. In DNA form, the CDR3 reads TGTGCCAGCAGCCGGATGGGGGGCTACGAGCAGTACTTC. This codes for CASSRMGGYEQYF.